Presented here are 9 T cell receptor beta chains from one specimen sequenced in a study of PD-1 blockade in classical Hodgkin lymphoma. Described time point: newly diagnosed, previously untreated cHL patient sample. Out of thawed PBMCs, magnetic negative selection purified CD4+ T cells. Clones were read by immunoSEQ multiplex PCR, and TCRdb kept only the in-frame ones, dropping some. Altogether about 35,000 clones are present, around 89% being singletons, with the ten largest covering about 0.22%. The sample consisted of CD4+ T cells from blood. These receptors were obtained from a human donor with classical Hodgkin lymphoma.

The rearrangement uses TRBV5-4 and TRBJ2-5, with 7 bases matching TRBD1. Gene TRBJ2-7 matches the end of the DNA better, so the J call may be wrong. From germline, CDR1 is SGHNT and CDR2 YYREEE (reference sequence). This CDR3 region has 15 residues. The CDR3 sequence is CASSLEGARGYEQYF. CDR3 DNA: TGTGCCAGCAGCTTGGAGGGGGCTAGGGGGTACGAGCAGTACTTC.

The chain has TRBV12-5 and TRBJ2-7; 13 bases map to TRBD2. The CDR3 is 15 amino acids. J lost 7 bases, V lost 2 bases, and 5 bases had no gene match. Looked up from germline, CDR1 is LGHNT and CDR2 is FRNRAP. The DNA for the CDR3 is TGTGCTAGTGGTTTGCGACTAGCGGGGGGCGAGGAGCAGTACTTC. The encoded protein is CASGLRLAGGEEQYF.

The gene calls are TRBV2 and TRBJ1-2; 8 bases align to TRBD1. The J segment lost 4 bases and the V segment lost 2 bases, leaving 12 bases of the junction unmatched. Germline lookup yields CDR1 SNHLY and CDR2 FYNNEI. The CDR3 is 17 residues long. CDR3 DNA: TGTGCCAGCAGTGAAAGATCCAGGGCAGGGGGCTTCTATGGCTACACCTTC. This codes for CASSERSRAGGFYGYTF.

The chain recombines TRBV6-1 with TRBJ1-1; tentative D call: TRBD1 (6 bases). Trimming removed 4 bases at V and 1 base at J, with 19 bases between. The CDR3 covers 17 residues. Germline V lookup: CDR1 MNHNS, CDR2 SASEGT. The CDR3 protein is CASSALHIGGKNTEAFF. DNA for the CDR3: TGTGCCAGCAGTGCCCTCCACATAGGGGGTAAGAACACTGAAGCTTTCTTT.

The gene calls are TRBV19 and TRBJ1-1; TRBD1 might be the D (5 bases). Germline V gene lookup returns CDR1 LNHDA and CDR2 SQIVND (reference sequence). Trimming took off 4 bases at V and 6 bases at J, with 21 bases between the two ends. The CDR3 contains 16 residues. The CDR3 DNA reads TGTGCCAGTAGTACCTCCTCGACAGCCAGACGTGCTGAAGCTTTCTTT. Translation: CASSTSSTARRAEAFF.

This chain joins TRBV7-2 and TRBJ2-1, with 9 bases identical to TRBD1. V lost 5 bases to trimming and J lost 9 bases; unmatched junction nucleotides: 5. Per the germline V gene, CDR1 is SGHTA and CDR2 is FQGNSA. CDR3 length: 13 residues. DNA for the CDR3: TGTGCCAGCAGCGAACAGGGGGCGGGTGAGCAGTTCTTC. This gives the protein CASSEQGAGEQFF.

This chain connects TRBV2 to TRBJ1-5, with unresolved D. V gave up 5 bases and J gave up 5 bases, with 4 bases separating them. CDR1 and CDR2 from the germline V gene are SNHLY and FYNNEI. The CDR3 runs 11 residues. CDR3 in amino acids: CASSIDQPQHF. The CDR3 DNA follows: TGTGCCAGCAGTATTGATCAGCCCCAGCATTTT.

The chain couples TRBV7-2 to TRBJ1-1, with 11 bases lining up with TRBD1. Losses at the gene ends were 5 bases for V and 4 bases for J; bases not matched to a gene: 12. This CDR3 is built from 17 residues. Germline CDR1 SGHTA, CDR2 FQGNSA. This CDR3 reads CASSITGTGGYGTEAFF. In nucleotides, the CDR3 is TGTGCCAGCAGCATAACCGGGACAGGGGGTTATGGCACTGAAGCTTTCTTT.

The CDR3 bases are TGTGCCATTAAGGGACAGGGGAATAATTCACCCCTCCACTTT. It encodes CAIKGQGNNSPLHF. This chain links TRBV6-6 with TRBJ1-6, with TRBD1 identical over 10 bases. Germline CDR1 reads MNHNY; CDR2 reads SVGAGI (reference sequence). With V trimmed by 10 bases and J by 5 bases, 5 bases remained unmatched. The CDR3 is made up of 14 amino acids.